The rows below give T cell receptor beta chains drawn from one sample of a study of shared clonotypes between healthy human individuals. Profiled with immunoSEQ multiplex PCR; TCRdb holds only in-frame clones, not every one. In the table there are roughly 680,000 clones, roughly 72% of which are singletons. The sequencing sample was made of memory CD4+ T cells sorted from blood. The receptors were gathered from a woman aged 30 to 39 in good health. The CDR3 runs from the conserved cysteine through the conserved F or W. The D gene is left open where the match is weak. Rows may omit the clone size; those that give it use once, few, many or a size class.

D gene,J gene,clone size,V gene,CDR3 protein,CDR3 DNA
TRBD1,TRBJ1-5,-,TRBV15,CATSRDFQGGAQPQHF,TGTGCCACCAGCAGAGATTTCCAGGGGGGGGCTCAGCCCCAGCATTTT
-,TRBJ2-7,few,TRBV6-1,CASSEKFYEQYF,TGTGCCAGCAGTGAGAAGTTCTACGAGCAGTACTTC
-,TRBJ1-3,many,TRBV29-1,CSVVADSGNTIYF,TGCAGCGTTGTGGCAGACTCTGGAAACACCATATATTTT
-,TRBJ1-1,-,TRBV27,CASSFRGQLNTEAFF,TGTGCCAGCAGTTTCCGAGGGCAGCTAAACACTGAAGCTTTCTTT
-,TRBJ1-4,-,TRBV2,CASKRELATNEKLFF,TGTGCCAGCAAGAGGGAACTCGCAACTAATGAAAAACTGTTTTTT
TRBD1,TRBJ1-2,once,TRBV6-1,CASSNRDRQNYGYTF,TGTGCCAGCAGTAACCGGGACAGGCAAAACTATGGCTACACCTTC
TRBD1,TRBJ1-1,many,TRBV7-9,CASSLERDRAEAFF,TGTGCCAGCAGCTTAGAAAGGGACAGGGCCGAAGCTTTCTTT
-,TRBJ2-5,-,TRBV18,CASSPSLGRGETQYF,TGTGCCAGCTCACCCTCCTTGGGCAGGGGAGAGACCCAGTACTTC
-,TRBJ2-7,-,TRBV19,CASSIAGTVIYEQYF,TGTGCCAGTAGTATAGCAGGGACGGTTATCTACGAGCAGTACTTC
-,TRBJ2-2,-,TRBV15,CATTSGHDTGELFF,TGTGCCACCACCTCGGGACATGACACCGGGGAGCTGTTTTTT
TRBD2,TRBJ2-7,-,TRBV27,CASSPSTSGAAYEQYF,TGTGCCAGCAGTCCCTCGACTAGCGGGGCTGCCTACGAGCAGTACTTC
-,TRBJ2-7,-,TRBV5-4,CASSLDGRSSYEQYF,TGTGCCAGCAGCTTGGATGGCCGAAGCTCCTACGAGCAGTACTTC
TRBD2,TRBJ2-7,-,TRBV5-8,CASSLRSSGSPRSYEQYF,TGTGCCAGCAGCTTACGATCTAGCGGGAGCCCACGCTCCTACGAGCAGTACTTC
-,TRBJ2-4,-,TRBV7-9,CASSPPGGAENIQYF,TGTGCCAGCAGCCCCCCCGGGGGCGCGGAAAACATTCAGTACTTC
-,TRBJ2-5,few,TRBV5-6,CASSLLGPGETQYF,TGTGCCAGCAGCTTGTTAGGGCCCGGGGAGACCCAGTACTTC
-,TRBJ1-2,-,TRBV5-6,CASSLGQNYGYTF,TGTGCCAGCAGCTTGGGGCAGAACTATGGCTACACCTTC
-,TRBJ1-3,-,TRBV19,CASSILDDPGNTIYF,TGTGCCAGTAGTATCCTCGATGACCCTGGAAACACCATATATTTT
TRBD1,TRBJ2-7,-,TRBV11-1,CASSSRQGSFEQYF,TGTGCCAGCAGCTCCCGACAGGGATCCTTCGAGCAGTACTTC
-,TRBJ2-7,-,TRBV4-1,CASSQASKGSYEQYF,TGCGCCAGCAGCCAAGCGTCCAAGGGCTCCTACGAGCAGTACTTC
-,TRBJ2-1,few,TRBV2,CASSEFAASYNEQFF,TGTGCCAGCAGTGAGTTTGCAGCGTCCTACAATGAGCAGTTCTTC
-,TRBJ1-5,few,TRBV6-1,CASSNMGGSNQPQHF,TGTGCCAGCAGTAATATGGGTGGGAGCAATCAGCCCCAGCATTTT
-,TRBJ2-1,-,TRBV5-4,CASSLQLRGSYNEQFF,TGTGCCAGCAGCTTGCAGCTCCGGGGCTCCTACAATGAGCAGTTCTTC
TRBD2,TRBJ2-5,few,TRBV10-1,CASSLAGEVETQYF,TGCGCCAGCAGCCTAGCGGGAGAGGTGGAGACCCAGTACTTC
-,TRBJ2-3,-,TRBV9,CASSRTGSGTTDTQYF,TGTGCCAGCAGCCGGACGGGCTCCGGGACCACAGATACGCAGTATTTT
-,TRBJ2-7,-,TRBV10-3,CAISESGSYEQYF,TGTGCCATCAGTGAGTCAGGTAGCTACGAGCAGTACTTC
TRBD1,TRBJ2-3,-,TRBV30,CAWSPGQASGQYF,TGTGCCTGGAGTCCTGGACAGGCAAGTGGGCAGTATTTT
-,TRBJ2-2,-,TRBV28,CASSLGIAGELFF,TGTGCCAGCAGTCTCGGTATAGCCGGGGAGCTGTTTTTT